Listed below are T cell receptor beta chains from one sample, sequenced in a study of blood T cell repertoires in COVID-19. Using immunoSEQ multiplex PCR, the repertoire was profiled, and TCRdb retains in-frame clones only, with some absent. This table has roughly 300,000 clones, roughly 87% appearing once. Sequenced input: PBMCs or T cells enriched from blood (not recorded which). These receptors came from a woman younger than 45 who had recovered from COVID-19. CDR3s leave out the opening cysteine and the closing phenylalanine or tryptophan. Rows may omit the clone size; those that give it use once, few, many or a size class.

clone size: NA
CDR3 length: 13
J gene: TRBJ1-6
V gene: TRBV5-6
CDR3 protein: ASSLASGANSPLH

clone size: NA
CDR3 length: 14
J gene: TRBJ1-3
V gene: TRBV14
CDR3 protein: ASSQAFKGAGNTIY

clone size: NA
CDR3 length: 12
J gene: TRBJ2-3
V gene: TRBV19
CDR3 protein: ASSKQVRTDTQY

clone size: NA
CDR3 length: 13
J gene: TRBJ1-3
V gene: TRBV29-1
CDR3 protein: SVEERFNSGNTIY

clone size: NA
CDR3 length: 11
J gene: TRBJ2-1
V gene: TRBV7-2
CDR3 protein: ASSPRGQGEQF

clone size: NA
CDR3 length: 16
J gene: TRBJ2-2
V gene: TRBV19
CDR3 protein: ASSVGLAYGTNTGELF

clone size: once
CDR3 length: 12
J gene: TRBJ1-1
V gene: TRBV7-2
CDR3 protein: ASSWPQANTEAF

clone size: NA
CDR3 length: 13
J gene: TRBJ2-1
V gene: TRBV3-1/TRBV3-2
CDR3 protein: ASSHGGAGGGEQF

clone size: NA
CDR3 length: 12
J gene: TRBJ1-3
V gene: TRBV19
CDR3 protein: ASAPGGTGNTIY

clone size: NA
CDR3 length: 12
J gene: TRBJ2-2
V gene: TRBV29-1
CDR3 protein: SGRLQQDTGELF

clone size: NA
CDR3 length: 11
J gene: TRBJ2-5
V gene: TRBV7-2
CDR3 protein: ASSLGLARTQY

clone size: NA
CDR3 length: 13
J gene: TRBJ1-4
V gene: TRBV28
CDR3 protein: ASSSPSDWPEKLF

clone size: NA
CDR3 length: 13
J gene: TRBJ2-4
V gene: TRBV28
CDR3 protein: ASSSPTDRLNIQY

clone size: NA
CDR3 length: 14
J gene: TRBJ1-2
V gene: TRBV28
CDR3 protein: ASSFILSTTNYGYT

clone size: NA
CDR3 length: 12
J gene: TRBJ1-5
V gene: TRBV28
CDR3 protein: ASSTPDRDQPQH

clone size: NA
CDR3 length: 11
J gene: TRBJ1-2
V gene: TRBV28
CDR3 protein: ASSLGPHWGYT

clone size: few
CDR3 length: 12
J gene: TRBJ1-2
V gene: TRBV10-3
CDR3 protein: AISDQGQGRGYT

clone size: NA
CDR3 length: 14
J gene: TRBJ2-6
V gene: TRBV23-1
CDR3 protein: ASSQSDRPGANVLT

clone size: once
CDR3 length: 8
J gene: TRBJ2-3
V gene: TRBV29-1
CDR3 protein: SVDSGTQY

clone size: NA
CDR3 length: 13
J gene: TRBJ2-5
V gene: TRBV14
CDR3 protein: ASSHSGSSRETQY

clone size: NA
CDR3 length: 11
J gene: TRBJ1-1
V gene: TRBV28
CDR3 protein: ASIEISDTEAF

clone size: NA
CDR3 length: 11
J gene: TRBJ2-1
V gene: TRBV7-2
CDR3 protein: ASRQGIYNEQF

clone size: NA
CDR3 length: 14
J gene: TRBJ2-5
V gene: TRBV11-2
CDR3 protein: ASSFSRDRLTGTQY

clone size: NA
CDR3 length: 18
J gene: TRBJ2-6
V gene: TRBV14
CDR3 protein: ASSQGVVQQVNSGANVLT

clone size: NA
CDR3 length: 16
J gene: TRBJ1-6
V gene: TRBV21-1
CDR3 protein: ASSRLGQGSSYNSPLH

clone size: NA
CDR3 length: 13
J gene: TRBJ2-1
V gene: TRBV28
CDR3 protein: ASSPSDRVYNEQF

clone size: NA
CDR3 length: 13
J gene: TRBJ1-1
V gene: TRBV19
CDR3 protein: ASSIGAGTTTEAF

clone size: few
CDR3 length: 13
J gene: TRBJ1-3
V gene: TRBV6-5
CDR3 protein: ASSATAVSGNTIY

clone size: NA
CDR3 length: 15
J gene: TRBJ1-5
V gene: TRBV5-1
CDR3 protein: ASSLIGPPGSNQPQH

clone size: once
CDR3 length: 12
J gene: TRBJ2-7
V gene: TRBV11-1
CDR3 protein: ASSPVDNSYEQY

clone size: NA
CDR3 length: 13
J gene: TRBJ1-3
V gene: TRBV5-5
CDR3 protein: ASSPPPGQGANLD

clone size: NA
CDR3 length: 11
J gene: TRBJ2-7
V gene: TRBV15
CDR3 protein: ATSIQLRDEQY

clone size: NA
CDR3 length: 12
J gene: TRBJ1-5
V gene: TRBV24-1
CDR3 protein: ATGTGDSNQPQH

clone size: NA
CDR3 length: 12
J gene: TRBJ1-6
V gene: TRBV19
CDR3 protein: ASSNRQYNSPLH

clone size: NA
CDR3 length: 12
J gene: TRBJ1-3
V gene: TRBV30
CDR3 protein: AWISAYQGSTIY

clone size: NA
CDR3 length: 11
J gene: TRBJ1-6
V gene: TRBV5-4
CDR3 protein: ASSGTGERALH

clone size: NA
CDR3 length: 14
J gene: TRBJ1-1
V gene: TRBV5-1
CDR3 protein: ASSLGTGTGGERAF

clone size: NA
CDR3 length: 14
J gene: TRBJ2-2
V gene: TRBV5-1
CDR3 protein: ASSPGQGVDTGELF

clone size: NA
CDR3 length: 11
J gene: TRBJ1-1
V gene: TRBV12-5
CDR3 protein: ASVTNMNTEAF

clone size: NA
CDR3 length: 11
J gene: TRBJ1-1
V gene: TRBV14
CDR3 protein: ASSQGSGTEAF

clone size: NA
CDR3 length: 16
J gene: TRBJ2-6
V gene: TRBV11-2
CDR3 protein: ASSPRTGHSSGANVLT

clone size: few
CDR3 length: 13
J gene: TRBJ1-2
V gene: TRBV19
CDR3 protein: ASSIGPASGYGYT

clone size: once
CDR3 length: 14
J gene: TRBJ2-1
V gene: TRBV18
CDR3 protein: ASSLSSGGRYNEQF

clone size: NA
CDR3 length: 13
J gene: TRBJ1-2
V gene: TRBV6-2/TRBV6-3
CDR3 protein: ASSYSTGRGSGYT

clone size: NA
CDR3 length: 12
J gene: TRBJ1-4
V gene: TRBV6-5
CDR3 protein: ASSLRGIGEKLF

clone size: NA
CDR3 length: 9
J gene: TRBJ1-2
V gene: TRBV29-1
CDR3 protein: SAGASYGYT

clone size: NA
CDR3 length: 15
J gene: TRBJ1-5
V gene: TRBV28
CDR3 protein: ASSSYGGPVSNQPQH

clone size: NA
CDR3 length: 13
J gene: TRBJ1-5
V gene: TRBV6-2/TRBV6-3
CDR3 protein: ASSSRDISNQPQH

clone size: NA
CDR3 length: 14
J gene: TRBJ2-5
V gene: TRBV6-5
CDR3 protein: ASSYSLSGAQETQY

clone size: NA
CDR3 length: 13
J gene: TRBJ1-1
V gene: TRBV19
CDR3 protein: ASTINNGSPHEAF

clone size: NA
CDR3 length: 12
J gene: TRBJ1-1
V gene: TRBV28
CDR3 protein: ASRPQGTVTEAF